The 4 T cell receptor beta chains presented below share a single source sample, sequenced in a study of siplizumab effects on memory and regulatory T cells. These receptors are not linked to any known antigen. Generated by immunoSEQ multiplex PCR, the TCRdb table keeps only in-frame clones and is missing some. The table records nearly 20,000 clones, roughly two fifths of them present only once. Cells from the mixed lymphocyte reaction were cocultured for less than 7 days at 37°C. Sequenced material: CFSE-low (dividing) CD4+ T cells sorted from an allogeneic mixed lymphocyte reaction. Receptor source: a human donor in good health; the cells came from an allogeneic mixed lymphocyte reaction. Some clones in this sample may be carry-over from other donors' samples.

Here the CDR3 DNA reads TGTGCCAGCAGCTTAGTGCAGCTTGAAGCTTTCTTT. Encoded protein: CASSLVQLEAFF. The chain combines TRBV7-9 with TRBJ1-1; D ambiguous. CDR3 length equals 12 residues. Looked up from germline, CDR1 is SEHNR and CDR2 is FQNEAQ (reference sequence). Trimming stripped 1 base from V and 7 bases from J, with 7 bases between.

The chain employs TRBV4-2 and TRBJ1-2; no clear D gene. The CDR3 length is 19 residues. Germline CDR1 LGHNA, CDR2 YNFKEQ. Trimming left V 0 bases short and J 2 bases short, with 22 bases between. The CDR3 DNA sequence: TGTGCCAGCAGCCAAGATCGTGGGGATGGCAGTCAAAGAAACTATGGCTACACCTTC. Translating gives CASSQDRGDGSQRNYGYTF.

This chain links TRBV5-4 with TRBJ1-2, with D perhaps TRBD1 (6 bases). The CDR3 covers 14 residues. Germline loops: CDR1 SGHNT, CDR2 YYREEE (reference sequence). Deletions cut 1 base from V and 5 bases from J, with 12 bases between. The CDR3 protein is CASSLQGRPYGYTF. Written as DNA, the CDR3 is TGTGCCAGCAGCTTGCAGGGGCGGCCATATGGCTACACCTTC.

In its sample, this clone is medium-sized. V and J are TRBV10-3 and TRBJ2-7; a possible D gene is TRBD1 (6 bases). Deletions cut 2 bases from V and 6 bases from J, with 14 bases between. The CDR3 extends over 14 amino acids. Germline CDR1 ENHRY, CDR2 SYGVKD. CDR3 DNA sequence: TGTGCCATCAGTGAGAGGGTAGGGGGAAGCGAGCAGTACTTC. It is translated as CAISERVGGSEQYF.